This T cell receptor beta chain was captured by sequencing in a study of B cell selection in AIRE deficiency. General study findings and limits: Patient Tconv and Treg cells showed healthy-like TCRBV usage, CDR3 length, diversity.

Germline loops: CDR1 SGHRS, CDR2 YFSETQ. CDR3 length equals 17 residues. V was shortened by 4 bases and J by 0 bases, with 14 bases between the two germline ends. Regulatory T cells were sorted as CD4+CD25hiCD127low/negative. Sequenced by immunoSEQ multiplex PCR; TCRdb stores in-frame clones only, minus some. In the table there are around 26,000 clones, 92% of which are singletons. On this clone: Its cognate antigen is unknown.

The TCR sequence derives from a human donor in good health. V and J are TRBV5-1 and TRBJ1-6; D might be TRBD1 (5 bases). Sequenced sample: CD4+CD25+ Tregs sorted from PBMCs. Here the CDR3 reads CASSRDSRSSYNSPLHF. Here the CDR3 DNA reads TGCGCCAGCAGCCGAGACAGCAGGAGCTCCTATAATTCACCCCTCCACTTT.